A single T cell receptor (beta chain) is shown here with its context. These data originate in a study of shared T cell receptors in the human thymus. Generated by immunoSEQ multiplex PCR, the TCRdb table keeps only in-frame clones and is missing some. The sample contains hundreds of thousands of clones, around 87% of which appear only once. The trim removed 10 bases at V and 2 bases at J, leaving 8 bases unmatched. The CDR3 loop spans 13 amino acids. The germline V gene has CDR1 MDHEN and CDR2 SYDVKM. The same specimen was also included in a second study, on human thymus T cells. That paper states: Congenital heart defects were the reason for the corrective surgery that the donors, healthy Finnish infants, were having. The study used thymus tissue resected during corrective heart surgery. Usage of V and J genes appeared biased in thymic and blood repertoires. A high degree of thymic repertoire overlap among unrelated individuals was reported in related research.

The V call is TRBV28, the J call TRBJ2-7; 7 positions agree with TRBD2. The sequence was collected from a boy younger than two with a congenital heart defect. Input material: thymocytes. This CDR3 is CATKAGTPYEQYF. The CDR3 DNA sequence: TGTGCCACGAAAGCGGGAACACCCTACGAGCAGTACTTC.